These 21 T cell receptor beta chains originate from one sample sequenced in a study of T cells expressing NK-cell markers. TCRdb derives one entry per CDR3 protein from the 5' RACE reads, leaving out DNA. The sample has about 460,000 distinct CDR3 sequences. Sample: blood T cells: a sorted CD56 or NKG2C T cell subset, CD4+ or CD8+ T cells, or bulk PBMC T cells (not recorded which). The receptor source for this set is a woman aged 45-59 years in good health.

The genes are TRBV29-1 and TRBJ2-1. The CDR3 contains 11 residues. Germline-derived CDR1 and CDR2 are SQVTM and ANQGSEA. CDR3 loop: CSVVLVDEQFF.

The chain is built from TRBV20-1 and TRBJ1-1; TCRdb returns TRBD1, unconfirmable since there is no DNA. Looked up from germline, CDR1 is DFQATT and CDR2 is SNEGSKA (reference sequence). CDR3 length: 13 amino acids. The CDR3 here is CSAPRTGFTEAFF.

The chain combines TRBV4-1 with TRBJ2-1; the TCRdb call, TRBD2, lacks DNA for checking. Germline lookup yields CDR1 MGHRA and CDR2 YSYEKL. CDR3 length: 16 amino acids. This chain's CDR3 is CASSQAPGPRYNEQFF.

The rearrangement uses TRBV6-2 or TRBV6-3 and TRBJ2-5; checking the TCRdb D call of TRBD2 is not possible without DNA. Germline V lookup: CDR1 MNHEY, CDR2 SVGEGT. The CDR3 loop spans 16 amino acids. This CDR3 is CASSYIIGTSGETQYF.

The chain carries TRBV27 and TRBJ2-2; lacking DNA, the TRBD1 call made by TCRdb goes unchecked. Germline-derived CDR1 and CDR2 are MNHEY and SMNVEV (reference sequence). The CDR3 runs 16 residues. CDR3: CASSLATGPPTGELFF.

V and J are TRBV12-3 or TRBV12-4 and TRBJ2-5; the D call of TRBD2 rests on TCRdb alone, since no DNA is present to check it. CDR3 length: 15 amino acids. The CDR3 is CASSDGGRAMETQYF.

V gene TRBV12-3 or TRBV12-4 combines with J gene TRBJ1-1. There are 13 residues in the CDR3. The CDR3 protein is CASRTNAGTEAFF.

The gene calls are TRBV20-1 and TRBJ2-7; the D call from TCRdb, TRBD1, cannot be confirmed without DNA. Germline CDR1 reads DFQATT; CDR2 reads SNEGSKA (reference sequence). This CDR3 is built from 13 residues. The CDR3: CSAGIQGNNEQYF.

This chain uses TRBV6-5 with TRBJ2-7. The CDR3 length is 13 residues. CDR1 is MNHEY, CDR2 SVGAGI, per germline. The CDR3 here is CASSRSGYYEQYF.

The chain couples TRBV20-1 to TRBJ2-2; TCRdb selects TRBD1, and the lack of DNA leaves this call unchecked. The CDR3 loop spans 14 amino acids. Germline CDR1 reads DFQATT; CDR2 reads SNEGSKA (reference sequence). The CDR3 protein is CSAKRQGAGGELFF.

This chain's CDR3 is CASSSPGQGAYEQYF. J is TRBJ2-7 and V is TRBV12-3 or TRBV12-4; lacking DNA, the TRBD1 call made by TCRdb goes unchecked. The CDR3 runs to 15 residues.

The chain joins TRBV7-8 to TRBJ1-3; TCRdb indicates TRBD1, and absent DNA this call remains unverified. Looked up from germline, CDR1 is SGHVS and CDR2 is FQNEAQ. The CDR3 sequence is 14 residues long. The CDR3 region is CASSRGTDGNTIYF.

The chain is built from TRBV12-3 or TRBV12-4 and TRBJ1-3; no DNA is available, so the TRBD1 call from TCRdb remains unchecked. The CDR3 totals 15 residues. The CDR3 loop is CASPGQGAQGNTIYF.

The chain uses TRBV12-3 or TRBV12-4 and TRBJ2-1; TCRdb's D gene call, TRBD2, goes unchecked for lack of DNA. This CDR3 has 16 residues. CDR3 sequence: CASSLTRREGGNEQFF.

The rearrangement joins TRBV20-1 to TRBJ2-1; TCRdb picks TRBD1, but there is no DNA to check that call. This CDR3 contains 14 residues. Germline CDR1 DFQATT, CDR2 SNEGSKA (reference sequence). The CDR3 sequence is CSASWSGRGNEQFF.

The rearrangement links TRBV5-1 to TRBJ2-5; absent DNA, TCRdb's TRBD1 call cannot be checked. The V gene's germline CDR1 is SGHRS and CDR2 YFSETQ. CDR3 length equals 14 residues. CDR3 protein: CASSSRGYQETQYF.

V gene TRBV12-3 or TRBV12-4 combines with J gene TRBJ2-1; TCRdb outputs TRBD1, but without DNA this stays unchecked. The CDR3 covers 13 residues. The CDR3: CARTTLQARGQFF.

The V gene is TRBV12-3 or TRBV12-4, the J gene TRBJ1-2. This CDR3 is 13 amino acids long. The CDR3 is CASSEAKRHGYTF.

The gene calls are TRBV9 and TRBJ1-3. CDR1 SGDLS and CDR2 YYNGEE come from the germline V gene. This CDR3 is 15 amino acids long. The CDR3 region is CASSVADRSGNTIYF.

The CDR3 spells CSASSGLLRVDTQYF. The rearrangement links TRBV20-1 to TRBJ2-3; TCRdb lists TRBD2, though no DNA is available to test this call. CDR1 DFQATT and CDR2 SNEGSKA come from the germline V gene (reference sequence). The CDR3 has 15 amino acids.

This chain connects TRBV2 to TRBJ2-1; TCRdb gives TRBD2 as the D gene, but with no DNA this cannot be confirmed. Germline loops: CDR1 SNHLY, CDR2 FYNNEI. The CDR3 is 14 residues long. CDR3 in amino acids: CASRTGTGFNEQFF.